These T cell receptor beta chains were read from a single sample in a study of shared clonotypes between healthy human individuals. The data were produced by immunoSEQ multiplex PCR, yet TCRdb's version contains in-frame clones alone and is incomplete. This table holds about 1 million clones, roughly 80% found once. Sample: memory CD4+ T cells sorted from blood. Every receptor here comes from a man between 18 and 29 years old in good health. Each CDR3 is given with its conserved first and last residue. D genes are given only for firm matches. The size entry is marked missing in some rows and otherwise reads once, few, many or a size class.

j_gene,v_gene,abundance,d_gene,CDR3nt,CDR3aa
TRBJ2-7,TRBV7-8,-,-,TGTGCCAGCAGCTTAGAGACGGGGGTTCCGGTTAGCTCCTACGAGCAGTACTTC,CASSLETGVPVSSYEQYF
TRBJ1-2,TRBV5-4,few,TRBD1,TGTGCCAGCAGCAGTACAGGGGCAAACTATGGCTACACCTTC,CASSSTGANYGYTF
TRBJ1-2,TRBV6-1,-,-,TGTGCCAGCTTCGGACAGTACCCCTATGGCTACACCTTC,CASFGQYPYGYTF
TRBJ1-2,TRBV7-2,once,-,TGTGCCAGCAGCCAGGCGGCCAACTATGGCTACACCTTC,CASSQAANYGYTF
TRBJ2-5,TRBV5-6,-,TRBD2,TGTGCCAGCAGCTATACCGGGACTAGCCGGGAGACCCAGTACTTC,CASSYTGTSRETQYF
TRBJ1-2,TRBV27,-,TRBD1,TGTGCCAGCGGATATCAGGGGGCAGGAGGCTACACCTTC,CASGYQGAGGYTF
TRBJ2-5,TRBV7-3,-,TRBD2,TGTGCCAGCAGCGTAACTAGCGGGGAGACCCAGTACTTC,CASSVTSGETQYF
TRBJ2-1,TRBV28,-,-,TGTGCCAGCACAGAGTACAATGAGCAGTTCTTC,CASTEYNEQFF
TRBJ2-3,TRBV27,-,-,TGTGCCAGCAGTAGACGAGCGGAGAGCACAGATACGCAGTATTTT,CASSRRAESTDTQYF
TRBJ2-1,TRBV29-1,few,-,TGCAGCGCCGGAGGGCAGGGTTACAATGAGCAGTTCTTC,CSAGGQGYNEQFF
TRBJ2-5,TRBV5-1,-,-,TGCGCCAGCAGCAGGGGAGAGGGAGAGACCCAGTACTTC,CASSRGEGETQYF
TRBJ2-5,TRBV7-2,-,-,TGTGCCAGCAGCTCCATACCGGTTGGGGAGACCCAGTACTTC,CASSSIPVGETQYF
TRBJ2-2,TRBV2,-,-,TGTGCCAGCAGGCAAAGGGAGAACACCGGGGAGCTGTTTTTT,CASRQRENTGELFF
TRBJ1-3,TRBV18,-,-,TGTGCCAGCTCACCCACCGGGTCGGGTGGAAACACCATATATTTT,CASSPTGSGGNTIYF
TRBJ2-1,TRBV7-9,-,TRBD1,TGTGCCAGCAGCCCGAAACCGGGACAGGGGTACAATGAGCAGTTCTTC,CASSPKPGQGYNEQFF
TRBJ2-7,TRBV18,-,-,TGTGCCAGCTCACCAGTGACTAGTGACGACGAGCAGTACTTC,CASSPVTSDDEQYF
TRBJ2-3,TRBV5-1,few,-,TGCGCCAGCAGCTTGGACTCCTCATCAGATACGCAGTATTTT,CASSLDSSSDTQYF
TRBJ1-6,TRBV19,-,-,TGTGCCAGTAATGGGGGTTTGTATAATTCACCCCTCCACTTT,CASNGGLYNSPLHF
TRBJ1-2,TRBV2,-,TRBD1,TGTGCCAGCAGTGGGGGACAGCCGCTCTTC,CASSGGQPLF
TRBJ1-2,TRBV5-1,-,TRBD1,TGCGCCAGCAACTTAGGGCAGGGGGCGCAGAACTATGGCTACACCTTC,CASNLGQGAQNYGYTF
TRBJ2-3,TRBV9,once,-,TGTGCCAGCAGCTTTACCCCCCCATCGGATACGCAGTATTTT,CASSFTPPSDTQYF
TRBJ2-7,TRBV5-8,-,-,TGTGCCAGCAGCTTGGTCAGCGGGCGGGGAGAGCAGTACTTC,CASSLVSGRGEQYF
TRBJ2-1,TRBV2,-,-,TGTGCCAGCTCAGGCCGCGGCGGGGAGGATAAGCAGTTCTTC,CASSGRGGEDKQFF
TRBJ2-7,TRBV28,-,-,TGTGCCAGCAGTAACTCATATCTCTACGAGCAGTACTTC,CASSNSYLYEQYF
TRBJ2-7,TRBV6-1,-,TRBD1,TGTGCCAGCAGTGAAAGGGGACAGGGAGCGGCCTACGAGCAGTACTTC,CASSERGQGAAYEQYF
TRBJ1-2,TRBV5-1,-,-,TGCGCCAGCAGGGAGACGGACTATGGCTACACCTTC,CASRETDYGYTF
TRBJ1-2,TRBV6-1,-,-,TGTGCCGGAAAATGGAACAGGGAGCCCGTTTATACCTTC,CAGKWNREPVYTF
TRBJ2-7,TRBV5-1,-,TRBD1,TGCGCCAGCAGCGGGGGACAGGGTGGGGTCTACGAGCAGTACTTC,CASSGGQGGVYEQYF
TRBJ1-1,TRBV28,-,-,TGTGCCAGCATTGGGGGGGCTCCCATGAACACTGAAGCTTTCTTT,CASIGGAPMNTEAFF
TRBJ1-1,TRBV7-9,few,TRBD1,TGTGCCAGCAGCTTATTCAGGGGGGCGAGCACTGAAGCTTTCTTT,CASSLFRGASTEAFF
TRBJ2-5,TRBV9,-,TRBD2,TGTGCCAGCAGCGTAGGCGGAGCGGGGGGCCTCCAAGAGACCCAGTACTTC,CASSVGGAGGLQETQYF
TRBJ2-1,TRBV6-6,few,TRBD2,TGTGCCAGCAGTCTGACCGGGACTAGCGGGAGGGGTGAGCAGTTCTTC,CASSLTGTSGRGEQFF
TRBJ2-1,TRBV19,-,TRBD1,TGTGCCAGTAGTGGAGGGACAGGGAAAAGGAATGAGCAGTTCTTC,CASSGGTGKRNEQFF
TRBJ1-1,TRBV4-3,-,-,TGCGCCAGCAGCCAGGGGGGGAAGGACACTGAAGCTTTCTTT,CASSQGGKDTEAFF
TRBJ1-2,TRBV6-6,few,-,TGTGCCAGCAATCCAGGGAACTATGGCTACACCTTC,CASNPGNYGYTF
TRBJ2-1,TRBV11-1,-,-,TGTGCCAGCAGTCAACCCTCAAGGGGTCGGGAGCAGTTCTTC,CASSQPSRGREQFF
TRBJ2-7,TRBV5-6,-,TRBD2,TGTGCCAGCATCATGACTAGCGGGGGCTCCTACGAGCAGTACTTC,CASIMTSGGSYEQYF
TRBJ2-5,TRBV9,-,-,TGTGCCAGCAGCGTAGGACAACGTAAAGAGACCCAGTACTTC,CASSVGQRKETQYF
TRBJ2-7,TRBV5-1,once,-,TGCGCCAGCAGCTACGACGGGGTTGGGCAGTACTTC,CASSYDGVGQYF
TRBJ1-4,TRBV30,-,-,TGTGCCTCGACACGGGGGACTAATGAAAAACTGTTTTTT,CASTRGTNEKLFF
TRBJ2-1,TRBV9,-,TRBD2,TGTGCCAGCAGCGTCCGAGACGGGGGGTATCAGAAATCCAATGAGCAGTTCTTC,CASSVRDGGYQKSNEQFF
TRBJ2-1,TRBV5-4,few,-,TGTGCCAGCACACGTGCCGGTACCATATCCTACAATGAGCAGTTCTTC,CASTRAGTISYNEQFF
TRBJ2-2,TRBV5-1,-,TRBD1,TGCGCCAGCAGCTCTCAGGGGGCAGGGACCGGGGAGCTGTTTTTT,CASSSQGAGTGELFF
TRBJ1-2,TRBV19,-,TRBD1,TGTGCCAGTAGTATAGCCGGGACAGGGAACTATGGCTACACCTTC,CASSIAGTGNYGYTF
TRBJ1-5,TRBV5-1,once,TRBD1,TGCGCCAGCAGTACGAGACAGGGCCCTAAAAATCAGCCCCAGCATTTT,CASSTRQGPKNQPQHF
TRBJ2-2,TRBV7-9,-,TRBD2,TGTGCCAGCAGCCGGGCTAGCGGGTCGAACACCGGGGAGCTGTTTTTT,CASSRASGSNTGELFF
TRBJ2-2,TRBV5-1,-,-,TGCGCCAGCAGCTTGAATCTAAACACCGGGGAGCTGTTTTTT,CASSLNLNTGELFF
TRBJ1-1,TRBV7-9,many,-,TGTGCCAGCAGCATGAGACCCGGGACTGAAGCTTTCTTT,CASSMRPGTEAFF
TRBJ2-7,TRBV7-2,-,-,TGTGCCAGCAGCCCGAAGGGTCCCGGGGCCGGCCCCCTCTTCTACGAGCAGTACTTC,CASSPKGPGAGPLFYEQYF
TRBJ2-6,TRBV13,-,TRBD1,TGTGCCAGCAGCCGACAGGGCTCTGGGGCCAACGTCCTGACTTTC,CASSRQGSGANVLTF
TRBJ2-1,TRBV7-9,-,TRBD2,TGTGCCAGCAGCCAGGGACTAGGGAATCTGTTCTTC,CASSQGLGNLFF
TRBJ2-3,TRBV11-3,-,-,TGTGCCAGCAGCTTAGGGTCAGGGGGCACAGATACGCAGTATTTT,CASSLGSGGTDTQYF
TRBJ2-1,TRBV5-1,-,-,TGCGCCAGCAGCTTGGACACTGCCCTTTACAATGAGCAGTTCTTC,CASSLDTALYNEQFF
TRBJ1-4,TRBV5-1,-,TRBD1,TGCGCCAGCAGCTTGGAGGGGACAGGGATTGGTGAAAAACTGTTTTTT,CASSLEGTGIGEKLFF